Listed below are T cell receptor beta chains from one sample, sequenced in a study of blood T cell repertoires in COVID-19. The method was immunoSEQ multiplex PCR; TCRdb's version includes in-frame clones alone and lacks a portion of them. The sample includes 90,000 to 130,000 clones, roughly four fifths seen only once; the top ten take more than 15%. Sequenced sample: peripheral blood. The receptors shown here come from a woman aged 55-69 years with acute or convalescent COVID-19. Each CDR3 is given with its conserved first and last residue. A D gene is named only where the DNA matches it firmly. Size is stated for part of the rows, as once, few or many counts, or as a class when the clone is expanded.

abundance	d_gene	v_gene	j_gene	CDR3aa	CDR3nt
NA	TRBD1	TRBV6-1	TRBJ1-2	CASSEAGYLDRGRGYTF	TGTGCCAGCAGTGAAGCGGGCTACCTCGACAGGGGAAGAGGCTACACCTTC
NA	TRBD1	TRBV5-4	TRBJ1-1	CASSVYRGENTEAFF	TGTGCCAGCAGCGTTTACAGGGGCGAGAACACTGAAGCTTTCTTT
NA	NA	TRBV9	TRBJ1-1	CASSVEVGRTEAFF	TGTGCCAGCAGCGTAGAAGTGGGGCGAACTGAAGCTTTCTTT
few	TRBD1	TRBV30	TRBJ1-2	CAWGDRNYGYTF	TGTGCCTGGGGGGACAGGAACTATGGCTACACCTTC
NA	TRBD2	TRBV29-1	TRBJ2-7	CSVSGAGDSYEQYF	TGCAGCGTTAGCGGGGCGGGGGACTCCTACGAGCAGTACTTC
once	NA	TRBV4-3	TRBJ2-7	CASSQDRGEQYF	TGCGCCAGCAGCCAAGATCGGGGGGAGCAGTACTTC
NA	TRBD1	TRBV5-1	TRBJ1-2	CASSLADRGVYGYTF	TGCGCCAGCAGCTTGGCCGACAGGGGGGTATATGGCTACACCTTC
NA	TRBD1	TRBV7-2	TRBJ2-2	CASSYTGDPNTGELFF	TGTGCCAGCAGCTACACAGGGGATCCGAACACCGGGGAGCTGTTTTTT
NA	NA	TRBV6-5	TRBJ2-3	CASATGTQYF	TGTGCCAGCGCCACGGGTACGCAGTATTTT
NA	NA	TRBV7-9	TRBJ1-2	CASTPPGDYGYTF	TGTGCCAGCACCCCCCCAGGGGACTATGGCTACACCTTC
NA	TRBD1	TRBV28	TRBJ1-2	CASSPGTAPFYGYTF	TGTGCCAGCAGTCCCGGGACAGCCCCCTTCTATGGCTACACCTTC
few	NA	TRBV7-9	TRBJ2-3	CASSPLSDTQYF	TGTGCCAGCAGCCCCCTGTCAGATACGCAGTATTTT
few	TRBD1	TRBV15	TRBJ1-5	CATSRDSGTGSSQPQHF	TGTGCCACCAGCAGAGATTCAGGGACAGGGAGCAGTCAGCCCCAGCATTTT
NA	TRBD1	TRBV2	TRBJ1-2	CASNRDREDYGYTF	TGTGCCAGCAACCGGGACAGGGAGGACTATGGCTACACCTTC
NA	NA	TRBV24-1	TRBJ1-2	CATSNEGDYGYTF	TGTGCCACCAGCAACGAGGGAGACTATGGCTACACCTTC
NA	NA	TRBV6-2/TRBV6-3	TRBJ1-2	CASSYPRGNGYTF	TGTGCCAGCAGTTACCCCAGGGGTAACGGCTACACCTTC
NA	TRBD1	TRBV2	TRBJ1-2	CASSETGTALRYGYTF	TGTGCCAGCAGTGAGACCGGGACAGCCCTAAGATATGGCTACACCTTC
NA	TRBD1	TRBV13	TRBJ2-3	CASSPRTGTDTQYF	TGTGCCAGCAGCCCCCGGACAGGTACGGATACGCAGTATTTT
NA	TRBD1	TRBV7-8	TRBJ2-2	CASSSTGATNTGELFF	TGTGCCAGCAGCTCGACAGGGGCCACCAACACCGGGGAGCTGTTTTTT
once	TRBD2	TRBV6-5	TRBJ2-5	CASSYSSRGYETQYF	TGTGCCAGCAGTTACTCGTCGCGGGGGTACGAGACCCAGTACTTC
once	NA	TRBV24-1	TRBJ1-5	CATSEPTYNQPQHF	TGTGCCACCAGTGAACCGACATACAATCAGCCCCAGCATTTT
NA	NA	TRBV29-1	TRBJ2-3	CSATIGRDTQYF	TGCAGCGCTACGATAGGGAGGGATACGCAGTATTTT
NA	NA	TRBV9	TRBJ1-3	CASDSGGAGNTIYF	TGTGCCAGCGACTCCGGGGGAGCTGGAAACACCATATATTTT
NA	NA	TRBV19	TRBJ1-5	CASRQPGGGELQPQHF	TGTGCCAGTAGACAACCCGGGGGGGGAGAATTGCAGCCCCAGCATTTT
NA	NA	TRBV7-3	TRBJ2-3	CASSPSSGTDTQYF	TGTGCCAGCAGCCCAAGTTCAGGAACAGATACGCAGTATTTT
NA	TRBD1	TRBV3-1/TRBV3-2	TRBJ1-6	CASSQGQGATDSPLHF	TGTGCCAGCAGCCAAGGACAGGGGGCAACGGATTCACCCCTCCACTTT
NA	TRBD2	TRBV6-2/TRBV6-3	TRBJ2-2	CASSYSGGAANTGELFF	TGTGCCAGCAGTTATTCGGGGGGAGCAGCGAACACCGGGGAGCTGTTTTTT
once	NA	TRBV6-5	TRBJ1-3	CASMFQGSGNTIYF	TGTGCCAGCATGTTTCAGGGATCTGGAAACACCATATATTTT
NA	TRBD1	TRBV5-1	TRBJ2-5	CASSGQAGETQYF	TGCGCCAGCAGCGGACAGGCTGGGGAGACCCAGTACTTC
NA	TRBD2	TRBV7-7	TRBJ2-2	CASSPTSGGNTGELFF	TGTGCCAGCAGCCCGACTAGCGGGGGGAACACCGGGGAGCTGTTTTTT
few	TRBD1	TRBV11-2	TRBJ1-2	CASSSFRTGRANYGYTF	TGTGCCAGCAGCTCCTTTAGGACAGGGAGGGCCAACTATGGCTACACCTTC
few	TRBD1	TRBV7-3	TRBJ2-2	CASSSRTGHTGELFF	TGTGCCAGCAGCAGCCGGACAGGGCACACCGGGGAGCTGTTTTTT
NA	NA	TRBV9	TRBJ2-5	CASSVDLATGLETQYF	TGTGCCAGCAGCGTAGATCTAGCGACCGGGTTGGAGACCCAGTACTTC
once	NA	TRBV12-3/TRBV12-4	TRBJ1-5	CASSFNRDQPQHF	TGTGCCAGCAGTTTCAACAGGGATCAGCCCCAGCATTTT
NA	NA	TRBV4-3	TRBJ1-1	CASSQGLTVTEAFF	TGCGCCAGCAGCCAAGGACTAACAGTCACTGAAGCTTTCTTT
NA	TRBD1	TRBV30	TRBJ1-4	CAHNRGREKLFF	TGTGCCCATAACAGGGGTCGAGAAAAACTGTTTTTT
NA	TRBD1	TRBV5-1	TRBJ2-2	CASREGAVNTGELFF	TGCGCCAGCAGAGAGGGGGCGGTGAACACCGGGGAGCTGTTTTTT
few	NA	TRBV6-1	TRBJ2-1	CASSEVRNEQFF	TGTGCCAGCAGTGAAGTGAGGAATGAGCAGTTCTTC
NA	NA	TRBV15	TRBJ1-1	CATSRDLGGAGAFF	TGTGCCACCAGCAGAGATCTCGGGGGGGCGGGAGCTTTCTTT
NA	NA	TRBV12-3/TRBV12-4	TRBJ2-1	CASSLTSYNEQFF	TGTGCCAGCAGCCTGACTAGCTACAATGAGCAGTTCTTC
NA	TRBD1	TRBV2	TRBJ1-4	CASSYRGVGEKLFF	TGTGCCAGCAGCTACAGGGGGGTTGGAGAAAAACTGTTTTTT
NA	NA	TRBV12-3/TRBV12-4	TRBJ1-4	CASSLFRGEKLFF	TGTGCCAGCAGTCTGTTTCGGGGTGAAAAACTGTTTTTT
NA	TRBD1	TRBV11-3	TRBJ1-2	CASSSQGVGYTF	TGTGCCAGCAGCTCCCAGGGGGTTGGCTACACCTTC
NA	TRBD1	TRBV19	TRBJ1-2	CASSSGTGVTYGYTF	TGTGCCAGTAGTTCCGGGACAGGGGTTACCTATGGCTACACCTTC
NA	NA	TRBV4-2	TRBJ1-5	CASSQADSGTMGQPQHF	TGTGCCAGCAGCCAAGCCGATTCCGGGACAATGGGTCAGCCCCAGCATTTT
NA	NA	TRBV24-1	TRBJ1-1	CATMRAANTEAFF	TGTGCCACCATGAGGGCGGCGAACACTGAAGCTTTCTTT
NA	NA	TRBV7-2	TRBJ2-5	CASSSRRGRSGETQYF	TGTGCCAGCAGCTCTCGTCGGGGGAGATCAGGAGAGACCCAGTACTTC
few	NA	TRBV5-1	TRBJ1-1	CASSSQGNTEAFF	TGCGCCAGCAGCTCTCAGGGGAACACTGAAGCTTTCTTT
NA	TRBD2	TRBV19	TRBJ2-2	CASTKRGAGELFF	TGTGCCAGTACCAAGCGGGGCGCGGGGGAGCTGTTTTTT
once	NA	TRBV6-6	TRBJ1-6	CASSSIGDSPLHF	TGTGCCAGCAGTTCCATAGGGGATTCACCCCTCCACTTT
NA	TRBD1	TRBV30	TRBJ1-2	CAWSTGTGDGYTF	TGTGCCTGGAGTACCGGGACAGGGGACGGCTACACCTTC
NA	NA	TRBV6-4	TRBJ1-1	CASSPEREGEAFF	TGTGCCAGCAGTCCCGAAAGAGAGGGTGAAGCTTTCTTT
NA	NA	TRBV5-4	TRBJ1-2	CASSLRTIGRYGYTF	TGTGCCAGCAGCCTACGGACTATTGGACGCTATGGCTACACCTTC
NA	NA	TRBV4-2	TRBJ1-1	CASSQQGPNTEAFF	TGTGCCAGCAGCCAGCAGGGCCCGAACACTGAAGCTTTCTTT
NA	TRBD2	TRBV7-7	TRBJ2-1	CASSLDLERGGYEQFF	TGTGCTAGCAGCTTAGACCTCGAGCGGGGGGGCTATGAGCAGTTCTTC